This TCR beta chain was identified in a study of blood T cells in healthy people across ages. General study results and limits: PBMC samples, being unsorted, prevented any conclusive comparison of naive and antigen-experienced cells. The unknown donor CMV status may have confounded expanded clonotype changes. The fall in TCR beta diversity per million T cells was roughly linear with age.

Together with a sample-barcoded 5' primer, a J-beta primer mix was included in a second PCR lasting 7 to 11 cycles. TCRdb called the 5' RACE reads again in MiXCR, with one record for every CDR3 protein. The sample holds 1.5 million to 2 million distinct CDR3 sequences, about 30% seen once. Per individual sample, total RNA of at least 5 micrograms was extracted. CDR1 and CDR2 (germline): MNHEY, SMNVEV (reference sequence). Trimming removed 2 bases at V and 7 bases at J, with 10 bases between. The CDR3 runs to 13 residues. This clonotype was seen at least ten times. Its antigen is not identified. Sequences were obtained from blood. The clonotype comes from a woman aged 25 to 39 in good health. The chain is built from TRBV27 and TRBJ2-3, with a possible D match to TRBD1 (5 bases). CDR3 protein: CASSLGQINTQYF. The CDR3, as DNA: TGTGCCAGCAGTTTAGGACAAATCAATACGCAGTATTTT.